Listed below are T cell receptor beta chains from one sample, sequenced in a study of human T cells and chemical hapten exposure. A single record per CDR3 protein comes from TCRdb applying MiXCR to the RACE reads. The sample includes tens of thousands of distinct CDR3 sequences, over 9.5% of them seen just once. This material consisted of whole blood, taken in connection with sensitization to the hapten diphenylcyclopropenone (DPC). These receptors were obtained from a woman aged 40 to 55 with alopecia areata. Some clones in this sample may be carry-over from other donors' samples. Both conserved end residues are part of each CDR3. Each record gives: J gene, D gene, V gene, CDR3 length, clone size, CDR3 DNA, CDR3 protein. The D gene is left open where the match is weak. Not all rows give a size; the values are once, few, many and, for expanded clones, a class.

J: TRBJ2-3
D: TRBD2
V: TRBV7-6
length: 16
size: -
DNA: TGTGCCAGCAGCAAGCTAGCGGGGGTGGGCACAGATACGCAGTATTTT
CDR3: CASSKLAGVGTDTQYF

J: TRBJ1-4
D: TRBD1
V: TRBV6-5
length: 16
size: many
DNA: TGTGCCAGCAGCGACAGGGCTGGCGCAACTAATGAAAAACTGTTTTTT
CDR3: CASSDRAGATNEKLFF

J: TRBJ2-3
D: -
V: TRBV27
length: 15
size: few
DNA: TGTGCCAGCAGTTTGGCAGGGGCTAGCACAGATACGCAGTATTTT
CDR3: CASSLAGASTDTQYF

J: TRBJ2-7
D: -
V: TRBV4-1
length: 13
size: many
DNA: TGCGCCAGCAGCCAAATTCTAACCTACGAGCAGTACTTC
CDR3: CASSQILTYEQYF

J: TRBJ1-5
D: -
V: TRBV20-1
length: 14
size: -
DNA: TGCAGTGCCGCGGTGGGGTTTAACAATCAGCCCCAGCATTTT
CDR3: CSAAVGFNNQPQHF

J: TRBJ2-7
D: TRBD1
V: TRBV6-1
length: 15
size: few
DNA: TGTGCCAGCAGCAGGACAGGGGTCCTCACCTACGAGCAGTACTTC
CDR3: CASSRTGVLTYEQYF

J: TRBJ2-4
D: TRBD2
V: TRBV12-3/TRBV12-4
length: 15
size: few
DNA: TGTGCCAGCAGTTTAATCGCGGGAGTTATTAACATTCAGTACTTC
CDR3: CASSLIAGVINIQYF

J: TRBJ2-2
D: -
V: TRBV14
length: 15
size: -
DNA: TGTGCCAGCAGCCAAGGGCAGGGGAACACCGGGGAGCTGTTTTTT
CDR3: CASSQGQGNTGELFF

J: TRBJ1-1
D: -
V: TRBV12-5
length: 13
size: -
DNA: TGTGCTAGTGGAATTCCAGTGAGGAATGAAGCTTTCTTT
CDR3: CASGIPVRNEAFF

J: TRBJ2-7
D: -
V: TRBV20-1
length: 13
size: -
DNA: TGCAGTGCTAGTTCCGTGCAGGTCTACGAGCAGTACTTC
CDR3: CSASSVQVYEQYF

J: TRBJ2-1
D: -
V: TRBV5-1
length: 16
size: many
DNA: TGCGCCAGCAGCCTAGGTTTACCGAGCTCCTACAATGAGCAGTTCTTC
CDR3: CASSLGLPSSYNEQFF

J: TRBJ1-2
D: -
V: TRBV18
length: 13
size: many
DNA: TGTGCCAGCTCACCCTCACAGGGTTATGGCTACACCTTC
CDR3: CASSPSQGYGYTF

J: TRBJ2-1
D: TRBD2
V: TRBV6-4
length: 15
size: many
DNA: TGTGCCAGCAGTCCTAGCGGGGGGGCAGGAAATGAGCAGTTCTTC
CDR3: CASSPSGGAGNEQFF

J: TRBJ2-6
D: -
V: TRBV12-3/TRBV12-4
length: 16
size: many
DNA: TGTGCCAGCAGTTCCATCGGGGGAAGAAGGGCCAACGTCCTGACTTTC
CDR3: CASSSIGGRRANVLTF

J: TRBJ2-5
D: -
V: TRBV28
length: 15
size: many
DNA: TGTGCCAGCAGTTTCCCCGGGAGCAGCCAAGAGACCCAGTACTTC
CDR3: CASSFPGSSQETQYF

J: TRBJ1-6
D: -
V: TRBV9
length: 14
size: -
DNA: TGTGCCAGCAGCGGGAGCTCCTATAATTCACCCCTCCACTTT
CDR3: CASSGSSYNSPLHF

J: TRBJ2-3
D: TRBD2
V: TRBV7-2
length: 17
size: -
DNA: TGTGCCAGCAGCCCTGGGACTAGCGGGGGGATCACAGATACGCAGTATTTT
CDR3: CASSPGTSGGITDTQYF

J: TRBJ1-3
D: -
V: TRBV4-1
length: 16
size: -
DNA: TGCGCCAGCAGCCGATCTTCAGGGTCTCATAGAGACACCATATATTTT
CDR3: CASSRSSGSHRDTIYF

J: TRBJ2-2
D: -
V: TRBV2
length: 14
size: many
DNA: TGTGCCAGCAGTGGGCAGGGTAACACCGGGGAGCTGTTTTTT
CDR3: CASSGQGNTGELFF

J: TRBJ2-3
D: TRBD2
V: TRBV5-1
length: 17
size: many
DNA: TGCGCCAGCAGCCCACTCACTAGCGGGGGCTCCCCAGATACGCAGTATTTT
CDR3: CASSPLTSGGSPDTQYF

J: TRBJ1-4
D: -
V: TRBV2
length: 14
size: -
DNA: TGTGCCAGCAGGGCCGGGACAACTAATGAAAAACTGTTTTTT
CDR3: CASRAGTTNEKLFF

J: TRBJ1-4
D: -
V: TRBV7-9
length: 15
size: few
DNA: TGTGCCAGCAGCACAGATAGGGGCCTTAATGAAAAACTGTTTTTT
CDR3: CASSTDRGLNEKLFF

J: TRBJ2-7
D: -
V: TRBV7-9
length: 13
size: many
DNA: TGTGCCAGCAGTCCGGACAGCTCCTACGAGCAGTACTTC
CDR3: CASSPDSSYEQYF

J: TRBJ2-2
D: TRBD2
V: TRBV6-1
length: 14
size: -
DNA: TGTGGCAGCACCTCGGGGGGAGGCACCGGGGAGCTGTTTTTT
CDR3: CGSTSGGGTGELFF

J: TRBJ2-3
D: TRBD1
V: TRBV12-3/TRBV12-4
length: 16
size: many
DNA: TGTGCCAGCAGTTCTTATGGGACAGGTTTCTCAGATACGCAGTATTTT
CDR3: CASSSYGTGFSDTQYF

J: TRBJ1-5
D: -
V: TRBV9
length: 17
size: many
DNA: TGTGCCAGCAGCGTAGATTCCCCCCGAGAGGGGGGATGGCCCCAGCATTTT
CDR3: CASSVDSPREGGWPQHF

J: TRBJ1-1
D: TRBD1
V: TRBV7-3
length: 15
size: many
DNA: TGTGCCAGCAGCTTGACAGGGGGATCGAACACTGAAGCTTTCTTT
CDR3: CASSLTGGSNTEAFF

J: TRBJ2-1
D: -
V: TRBV15
length: 14
size: many
DNA: TGTGCCACCAGCAGAGACACGGCGGTGTTAGAGCAGTTCTTC
CDR3: CATSRDTAVLEQFF

J: TRBJ1-6
D: -
V: TRBV20-1
length: 13
size: few
DNA: TGCAGTGCTAGGGGCGGGTATAATTCACCCCTCCACTTT
CDR3: CSARGGYNSPLHF

J: TRBJ1-1
D: -
V: TRBV29-1
length: 13
size: -
DNA: TGCAGCGTGCCGAGACACGGGAACACTGAAGCTTTCTTT
CDR3: CSVPRHGNTEAFF

J: TRBJ1-1
D: -
V: TRBV5-1
length: 13
size: few
DNA: TGCGCCAGCAGCCCTACGACATGGAGTGAAGCTTTCTTT
CDR3: CASSPTTWSEAFF

J: TRBJ1-1
D: -
V: TRBV5-1
length: 14
size: many
DNA: TGCGCCAGCAGCTTGGTAGTGGAGAACACTGAAGCTTTCTTT
CDR3: CASSLVVENTEAFF

J: TRBJ2-5
D: -
V: TRBV18
length: 13
size: many
DNA: TGTGCCAGCTCCCGACAGTACCAAGAGACCCAGTACTTC
CDR3: CASSRQYQETQYF

J: TRBJ1-6
D: -
V: TRBV4-2
length: 17
size: many
DNA: TGTGCCAGCAGCCAAGAAGTACGCGGAGACTATAATTCACCCCTCCACTTT
CDR3: CASSQEVRGDYNSPLHF

J: TRBJ1-6
D: -
V: TRBV4-2
length: 16
size: -
DNA: TGTGCCAGCAGCCAAGATGGGCAGGGAGGCTCTTCACCCCTCCACTTT
CDR3: CASSQDGQGGSSPLHF

J: TRBJ1-1
D: -
V: TRBV5-6
length: 12
size: many
DNA: TGTGCCAGCAGCTCTGGGAGCACTGAAGCTTTCTTT
CDR3: CASSSGSTEAFF

J: TRBJ1-1
D: -
V: TRBV4-1
length: 13
size: -
DNA: TGCGCCAGCAGTCGTGGAGAGAACACTGAAGCTTTCTTT
CDR3: CASSRGENTEAFF

J: TRBJ2-3
D: TRBD2
V: TRBV7-3
length: 15
size: few
DNA: TGTGCCAGCAGCGAGTCGGCTAGCGGGGCAGATACGCAGTATTTT
CDR3: CASSESASGADTQYF

J: TRBJ2-3
D: TRBD2
V: TRBV9
length: 15
size: many
DNA: TGTGCCAGCAGCGTCAGACTAGCGGGTGAGGATACGCAGTATTTT
CDR3: CASSVRLAGEDTQYF

J: TRBJ2-4
D: TRBD1
V: TRBV9
length: 13
size: many
DNA: TGTGCCAGCAGCACGGACAGGGAGGACATTCAGTACTTC
CDR3: CASSTDREDIQYF

J: TRBJ2-1
D: TRBD2
V: TRBV3-1
length: 16
size: -
DNA: TGTGCCAGCAGCCCCGGGGTAGCGGGGCTTCAGGGTGAGCAGTTCTTC
CDR3: CASSPGVAGLQGEQFF

J: TRBJ2-1
D: TRBD2
V: TRBV5-1
length: 15
size: many
DNA: TGCGCCAGCAGCGCGACTAGCGCCTCCTACAATGAGCAGTTCTTC
CDR3: CASSATSASYNEQFF

J: TRBJ2-6
D: -
V: TRBV6-2/TRBV6-3
length: 15
size: many
DNA: TGTGCCAGCAGTCAGGACAACTCTGGGGCCAACGTCCTGACTTTC
CDR3: CASSQDNSGANVLTF

J: TRBJ2-7
D: -
V: TRBV14
length: 14
size: few
DNA: TGTGCCAGCAGCCAAGAGTTAAGGGGCGCCGAGCAGTACTTC
CDR3: CASSQELRGAEQYF

J: TRBJ2-7
D: TRBD1
V: TRBV28
length: 13
size: -
DNA: TGTGCCAGCAGTCCAGGGGGCACCCACGAGCAGTACTTC
CDR3: CASSPGGTHEQYF

J: TRBJ2-1
D: -
V: TRBV12-3/TRBV12-4
length: 15
size: few
DNA: TGTGCCAGCAGTTTAGAACGGGTAAAAGCCAATGAGCAGTTCTTC
CDR3: CASSLERVKANEQFF

J: TRBJ2-6
D: -
V: TRBV4-1
length: 18
size: -
DNA: TGCGCCAGCAGCCCTGGGCGGGCCAGGACGATTAGGGCCAACGTCCTGACTTTC
CDR3: CASSPGRARTIRANVLTF

J: TRBJ2-1
D: -
V: TRBV27
length: 16
size: -
DNA: TGTGCCAGCAGCCCTAAGACACTATGGTATTACAATGAGCAGTTCTTC
CDR3: CASSPKTLWYYNEQFF

J: TRBJ2-1
D: TRBD2
V: TRBV7-6
length: 18
size: few
DNA: TGTGCCAGCAGCTTACAGTCGGGAGCGGGACCCCCATACAATGAGCAGTTCTTC
CDR3: CASSLQSGAGPPYNEQFF

J: TRBJ2-1
D: TRBD2
V: TRBV2
length: 18
size: many
DNA: TGTGCCAGCAGTAAAAAAATGTCTAGGGACTACTCCCGGGGTGAGCAGTTCTTC
CDR3: CASSKKMSRDYSRGEQFF

J: TRBJ1-2
D: -
V: TRBV3-1
length: 15
size: -
DNA: TGTGCCAGCAGCCAATGGGACCGGACTAACTATGGCTACACCTTC
CDR3: CASSQWDRTNYGYTF

J: TRBJ1-3
D: -
V: TRBV29-1
length: 15
size: many
DNA: TGCAGCGTCAAAGGGAGGGGAGGATCTGGAAACACCATATATTTT
CDR3: CSVKGRGGSGNTIYF

J: TRBJ2-3
D: -
V: TRBV27
length: 14
size: many
DNA: TGTGCCAGCAGTTTCATGGGGTTTACAGATACGCAGTATTTT
CDR3: CASSFMGFTDTQYF

J: TRBJ2-3
D: -
V: TRBV6-2/TRBV6-3
length: 15
size: many
DNA: TGTGCCAGCAGCCCCGGAAGGGAGCCCACAGATACGCAGTATTTT
CDR3: CASSPGREPTDTQYF